This T cell receptor (beta chain) derives from a study of T cell responses to AZD1222 COVID-19 vaccine. Study conclusions and caveats: Regions 160-218 and 743-854 dominated among vaccine-associated CD4 TCRs spanning spike. When two AZD1222 doses had been given, Spike-specific TCR breadth and depth rose. Clonal diversity was possibly underestimated; the donors were predominantly white British and more often female. Unmutated regions of variants are reportedly targeted by nearly half of spike-specific TCRs.

Note on this clone: The antigen is unknown.

From germline, CDR1 is MNHNY and CDR2 SVGAGI (reference sequence). This CDR3 region has 13 residues. V lost 4 bases and J lost 3, with 10 bases in between. Clones were sequenced by immunoSEQ multiplex PCR, and TCRdb holds only the in-frame ones, with some missing. The sample has under 250,000 clones; roughly 91% are singletons. The V and J genes are TRBV6-6 and TRBJ2-7; D remains ambiguous. The input for sequencing was peripheral blood, taken on day 0 of MenACWY control vaccination. This clonotype was sampled from an adult in good health. CDR3 sequence (DNA): TGTGCCAGCAGTTCTGGGAACCTCTACGAGCAGTACTTC. It is translated as CASSSGNLYEQYF.